This T cell receptor beta chain was documented in a study of control samples from healthy donors and cancer patients. The germline V gene has CDR1 SGHDT and CDR2 YYEEEE. The CDR3 runs 16 residues. V was pared by 3 bases and J by 2 bases, with 17 bases between. Using immunoSEQ multiplex PCR, the repertoire was profiled, and TCRdb retains in-frame clones only, with some absent. Altogether over 60,000 clones are present, approximately 85% being singletons, with the ten largest covering about 5%. The sequencing input was blood. The TCR comes from a man aged 35 to 55 in good health. J is TRBJ2-5 and V is TRBV5-6; D could derive from TRBD1 or TRBD2 (5 bases each). CDR3 sequence reads: CASSSPGQGAQETQYF. The DNA of the CDR3 is TGTGCCAGCAGCTCTCCGGGCCAGGGAGCGCAAGAGACCCAGTACTTC.